This T cell receptor (beta chain) was identified during a study of blood T cells in healthy people across ages (dated by TCRdb to the mid-2010s). Regarding the research as a whole: In model experiments, roughly one uniquely barcoded TCR beta cDNA molecule per two T cells was captured by template switching. To track age-related changes in TCR beta repertoire diversity, the study relied on deep sequencing normalized with unique cDNA molecular identifiers. Four age groups were formed from the donors: young (average approximately 15 years), middle-aged (approximately 39), aged (62) and long-lived (82). To avoid experimental bias, donors of different ages were distributed randomly across sequencing lanes. Two additional independent replicas of 1 million unique cDNA reads from the same blood draw were analyzed for two donors (one aged 18 to 30 and one aged 80 or older). Broad study findings and their caveats: Total diversity estimates from one million sequenced T cells were considered lower bounds and underestimates. Conclusive comparison of naive and antigen-experienced compartments was prevented by the profiling of bulk unsorted PBMCs. A strong correlation was found between observed TCR beta diversity and the percentage of naive T cells measured by flow cytometry. As age increased, observed TCR beta diversity per million T cells dropped in a roughly linear way, and a significant reduction was already evident by age 40. Compared with the aged group, the long-lived group had more naive CD4+ T cells, fewer expanded clones and increased TCR diversity, suggesting age selection. Because donor CMV infection status was unknown, age-related changes in expanded clonotypes were potentially confounded.

The roughly 39 donors, aged about 6 to 95 years, were systemically healthy Caucasian individuals from Russia. Each donor gave around 9.5 milliliters of peripheral blood, collected into EDTA-treated Vacutainer tubes. Ficoll-Paque density-gradient centrifugation was used to isolate PBMCs, with at least 6.5 million per sample. Trizol reagent was used to extract total RNA from the PBMCs, yielding at least 6 micrograms per sample. The percentages of naive CD45RAhigh/CD27high T cells were determined by flow cytometry on a PBMC aliquot from every donor. V is shortened by 10 bases, J by 4 bases, and the region joining them spans 21 bases. From a lookup of the germline V gene (reference sequence), CDR1 and CDR2 are LNHDA and SQIVND. The CDR3 starts with the cysteine, ends with the phenylalanine, and has 15 residues. Only CDR3 DNA remains: 45 bases, in frame from the first base. To note about this clonotype: Its antigen remains undetermined. No base quality values were provided; no much bigger clone lies one nucleotide off.

The library was prepared using 5' RACE. Reads for this sample came from an Illumina HiSeq 2500. A second about 7 to 12 cycle PCR used a sample-barcoded 5' primer and a J-beta primer mix. A unique molecular identifier was introduced onto each TCR beta cDNA molecule by a template-switch 5' adaptor carrying 12 random nucleotides. Each sample yielded at least 3 million CDR3-containing paired-end reads. The Mint cDNA synthesis kit, primed by a TRBC-specific oligonucleotide, was used to synthesize first-strand cDNA from all RNA. After uracil-DNA glycosylase treatment, a first 18-cycle PCR used universal primers M1SS and BC2_uni_R on all cDNA. On the authors' methods: Each sample was normalized by randomly selecting 1 million high-quality reads, each carrying a distinct molecular identifier. Instead of being binned into consensus sequences, reads with shared molecular identifiers were discarded. CDR3 identification, clonotype clustering and error correction used MiTCR with a Q25 quality threshold and the strictest error-elimination algorithm. Lower-bound total TCR beta diversity was estimated with a nonparametric unseen species model using Euler transformation. Starting from the raw public reads, TCRdb applied fastp trimming at Q25, assembled clones with MiXCR and retained in-frame beta chains. Merged by CDR3 protein, the rows form single entries marked with the most common genes and DNA. V and J calls and clone size were set by TCRdb, not the authors. This sample is represented by some 800,000 distinct CDR3 sequences; more than 40% of them were singletons. The ten largest clonotypes hold approximately 20% of the sample.

What was sequenced was blood. The clonotype comes from a man in his 60s in good health. The rearrangement joined TRBV19 to TRBJ2-3; TRBD1 is a possible D gene, resting on 5 matching bases. The encoded CDR3 is CATNPQQGVADTQYF. The bases read TGTGCCACCAACCCCCAGCAAGGGGTGGCAGATACGCAGTATTTT. The CDR3 plus the reference TRBV19 and TRBJ2-3 genes for the other parts give the full variable domain: DGGITQSPKYLFRKEGQNVTLSCEQNLNHDAMYWYRQDPGQGLRLIYYSQIVNDFQKGDIAEGYSVSREKKESFPLTVTSAQKNPTAFYLCATNPQQGVADTQYFGPGTRLTVL.